What follows are 30 T cell receptor beta chains derived from one specimen sequenced in a study of cytomegalovirus exposure and HLA in healthy donors. The PCR was carried out with 60 Vbeta primers and 13 Jbeta primers. Libraries were prepared by immunoSEQ multiplex PCR; TCRdb keeps only in-frame clonotypes and omits some of them. Its clone listing holds about 79,000 clones. The sequencing input was PBMCs. The origin of the receptors is a man aged 25 to 40 in good health and CMV-seronegative.

V gene TRBV4-2 combines with J gene TRBJ2-2, with 14 nucleotides matching TRBD2. Germline V gene data show CDR1 as LGHNA and CDR2 as YNFKEQ. This CDR3 spans 17 amino acids. The V gene end was trimmed by 4 bases and the J gene end by 6 bases; junction bases not matched to a gene: 7. DNA for the CDR3: TGTGCCAGCAGCCCGGGACTAGCGGGAGAGGCGGCCGGGGAGCTGTTTTTT. Translating gives CASSPGLAGEAAGELFF.

The chain recombines TRBV11-1 with TRBJ1-2; D unresolved. Germline-derived CDR1 and CDR2 are SGHAT and FQDESV (reference sequence). CDR3 size: 15 residues. V lost 3 bases, J lost 8 bases, and 19 bases lay in between. The CDR3 nucleotides are TGTGCCAGCAGCTTCAACCCCGGGGAGCTTTGGGGCTACACCTTC. Amino acid sequence: CASSFNPGELWGYTF.

The chain carries TRBV5-1 and TRBJ2-1, with 10 bases fitting TRBD2. The germline CDR1 and CDR2 sequences are SGHRS and YFSETQ. This CDR3 is built from 16 residues. Unmatched junction bases numbered 9, after V lost 3 bases and J lost 6 bases. The CDR3 loop is CASSSGTSVSSNEQFF. The CDR3 DNA reads TGCGCCAGCAGCTCCGGGACTAGCGTATCTTCCAATGAGCAGTTCTTC.

V gene TRBV29-1 combines with J gene TRBJ1-4; D unresolved. Trimming stripped 6 bases from V and 8 bases from J, with 19 bases between. Looked up from germline, CDR1 is SQVTM and CDR2 is ANQGSEA. The CDR3 is 14 amino acids. CDR3 in DNA: TGCAGCGTGGGCTCGGCCAGGCTTAGAGAAAAACTGTTTTTT. Its protein is CSVGSARLREKLFF.

In DNA form, the CDR3 reads TGTGCCAGCAGCTGGGGGACAGGGCAGAGCTCCTACAATGAGCAGTTCTTC. Amino acids: CASSWGTGQSSYNEQFF. The chain combines TRBV7-9 with TRBJ2-1, with 9 bases fitting TRBD1. Losses at the gene ends were 4 bases for V and 0 bases for J; bases not matched to a gene: 7. The CDR3 consists of 17 residues. Germline V CDR1 and CDR2: SEHNR, FQNEAQ (reference sequence).

The chain has TRBV10-3 and TRBJ1-2, with a weak D call TRBD1 (5 bases). Trimming took off 10 bases at V and 3 bases at J, with 21 bases between the two ends. The germline gives CDR1 ENHRY, CDR2 SYGVKD. CDR3 length: 15 residues. This CDR3 reads CASRTHQGRDYGYTF. CDR3 sequence (DNA): TGTGCCAGCAGGACACATCAGGGCAGGGACTATGGCTACACCTTC.

This sequence joins TRBV18 and TRBJ2-7; maybe TRBD1 (5 bases). The germline V and J ends were trimmed by 5 bases and 2 bases, with 16 bases remaining between them. The CDR3 sequence is 15 residues long. Germline loops: CDR1 KGHSH, CDR2 LQKENI. CDR3 sequence (DNA): TGTGCCAGCTCAGCATCAAAGACAGAGCCCTACGAGCAGTACTTC. It translates to CASSASKTEPYEQYF.

The rearrangement joins TRBV19 to TRBJ2-5; tentatively, D is TRBD2 (6 bases). Deletions cut 6 bases from V and 2 bases from J, with 19 bases between. The CDR3 sequence is 16 residues long. Germline loops: CDR1 LNHDA, CDR2 SQIVND (reference sequence). The CDR3 reads CASSKALDGRQETQYF. As DNA, the CDR3 is TGTGCCAGTAGCAAAGCGCTGGACGGGAGACAAGAGACCCAGTACTTC.

The rearrangement links TRBV5-4 to TRBJ1-2; weak D call: TRBD1 (6 bases). V dropped 10 bases and J dropped 6 bases, with 19 bases sitting between them. The CDR3 runs 13 residues. The germline gives CDR1 SGHNT, CDR2 YYREEE (reference sequence). CDR3 in DNA: TGTGCCCTCGGAGGGGGGGGAAGAGATGGCTACACCTTC. Residues: CALGGGGRDGYTF.

The V call is TRBV27, the J call TRBJ1-5; 9 nucleotides agree with TRBD1. The ends lost 0 bases at V and 5 bases at J; junction bases unmatched: 8. Germline V gene lookup returns CDR1 MNHEY and CDR2 SMNVEV (reference sequence). This CDR3 is built from 17 residues. The CDR3 region is CASSLSRGQGYDQPQHF. The DNA of the CDR3 is TGTGCCAGCAGTTTATCGAGGGGACAGGGCTACGATCAGCCCCAGCATTTT.

V usage is TRBV29-1 and J usage is TRBJ2-5, with a weak D call TRBD1 (6 bases). In germline, CDR1 is SQVTM, CDR2 ANQGSEA. Trimming left V 4 bases short and J 0 bases short, with 9 bases between. CDR3 size: 13 residues. CDR3 bases: TGCAGCGTTGTGGGGGCGAACCAAGAGACCCAGTACTTC. This encodes CSVVGANQETQYF. Variable domain in full (rest from reference TRBV29-1 and TRBJ2-5): SAVISQKPSRDICQRGTSLTIQCQVDSQVTMMFWYRQQPGQSLTLIATANQGSEATYESGFVIDKFPISRPNLTFSTLTVSNMSPEDSSIYLCSVVGANQETQYFGPGTRLLVL.

CDR3 nucleotides: TGTGCCAGCAGCTCCCACCCGACTAGTCCCCACGAGCAGTACTTC. Its protein is CASSSHPTSPHEQYF. The chain uses TRBV5-6 and TRBJ2-5, with D possibly being TRBD2 (6 bases). The tail of the sequence fits TRBJ2-7 better, so the J call may be wrong. Germline loops: CDR1 SGHDT, CDR2 YYEEEE. The CDR3 is made up of 15 amino acids.

The chain combines TRBV4-1 with TRBJ2-3; 11 bases map to TRBD2. V lost 3 bases to trimming and J lost 2 bases; unmatched junction nucleotides: 7. The CDR3 runs to 17 residues. Germline V gene data show CDR1 as MGHRA and CDR2 as YSYEKL. The CDR3 spells CASSHLLAGASTDTQYF. In DNA, the CDR3 is TGCGCCAGCAGCCACCTACTAGCGGGGGCCTCCACAGATACGCAGTATTTT.

This sequence joins TRBV19 and TRBJ2-3; maybe TRBD2 (5 bases). CDR1 is LNHDA, CDR2 SQIVND, per germline (reference sequence). The CDR3 is made up of 14 amino acids. The germline V and J ends were trimmed by 5 bases and 0 bases, with 9 bases remaining between them. CDR3 DNA sequence: TGTGCCAGTAGTCTGGCGGGCAGCACAGATACGCAGTATTTT. Amino acid sequence: CASSLAGSTDTQYF.

The J gene is TRBJ2-7, the V gene TRBV6-1, with D perhaps TRBD1 (6 bases). Trimming took 7 bases from V and 2 from J, leaving 15 bases between them. Germline V lookup: CDR1 MNHNS, CDR2 SASEGT. CDR3 size: 14 residues. In DNA, the CDR3 is TGTGCCAGCACCCTGGGGGCGACGACCTACGAGCAGTACTTC. This codes for CASTLGATTYEQYF.

The rearrangement links TRBV7-8 to TRBJ2-7; TRBD1 agrees at 9 bases. Germline trimming cut 5 bases from V and 3 bases from J; bases unmatched to any gene: 8. Germline CDR1 is SGHVS and CDR2 is FQNEAQ. This CDR3 contains 15 residues. The CDR3 loop reads CASSQYRGLGYEQYF. The DNA of the CDR3 is TGTGCCAGCAGCCAGTACAGGGGGCTGGGCTACGAGCAGTACTTC. The entire variable domain, with the rest obtained from reference TRBV7-8 and TRBJ2-7, is as follows: GAGVSQSPRYKVAKRGQDVALRCDPISGHVSLFWYQQALGQGPEFLTYFQNEAQLDKSGLPSDRFFAERPEGSVSTLKIQRTQQEDSAVYLCASSQYRGLGYEQYFGPGTRLTVT.

The gene calls are TRBV6-1 and TRBJ2-7; TRBD2 agrees at 8 bases. The length of the CDR3 is 15 residues. The junction had 6 bases not matched to a gene; V was cut back by 3 bases and J by 2 bases. The V gene's germline CDR1 is MNHNS and CDR2 SASEGT. CDR3 sequence (DNA): TGTGCCAGCAGTGAGGGAGGACTAGCCGCCTACGAGCAGTACTTC. Its protein is CASSEGGLAAYEQYF.

The CDR3, as DNA: TGTGCCAGCAGTTTGGTTAGCGGATGGGCCGGGGAGCTGTTTTTT. Translation gives CASSLVSGWAGELFF. V and J are TRBV27 and TRBJ2-2, with D possibly matching TRBD2 (6 bases). Per the germline V gene, CDR1 is MNHEY and CDR2 is SMNVEV (reference sequence). V lost 3 bases, J lost 6 bases, and 14 bases lay in between. CDR3 length: 15 amino acids.

The chain is built from TRBV5-8 and TRBJ2-3, with 9 positions matching TRBD2. V was clipped by 0 bases and J by 0 bases; unmatched bases: 2. Germline CDR1 SGHTS, CDR2 YDEGEE. The CDR3 length is 16 residues. CDR3 bases: TGTGCCAGCAGCTTGGGGACTAGCGAAAGCACAGATACGCAGTATTTT. Protein: CASSLGTSESTDTQYF.

The rearrangement joins TRBV10-1 to TRBJ2-3, with D perhaps matching TRBD2 (5 bases). The CDR3 is 15 residues long. V was pared by 0 bases and J by 6 bases, with 13 bases between. The V gene's germline CDR1 is WNHNN and CDR2 SYGVQD (reference sequence). In nucleotides, the CDR3 is TGCGCCAGCAGTGAGTCGAGGGCTTTACTGGATACGCAGTATTTT. Translation gives CASSESRALLDTQYF.

The chain has TRBV7-2 and TRBJ2-7; possibly TRBD2 for D (5 bases). CDR1 and CDR2 (germline): SGHTA, FQGNSA. The CDR3 spans 13 residues. Trimming left V 0 bases short and J 4 bases short, with 7 bases between. The CDR3 region is CASSLAGVYEQYF. The CDR3 DNA reads as TGTGCCAGCAGCTTAGCCGGGGTGTACGAGCAGTACTTC.

This chain joins TRBV28 and TRBJ1-4, with D possibly TRBD1 on 5 matching bases. Germline V gene data show CDR1 as MDHEN and CDR2 as SYDVKM. V was trimmed by 4 bases and J by 0 bases, leaving 15 bases between them. There are 17 residues in the CDR3. CDR3 in DNA: TGTGCCAGCAGTTCGACAGATTTTATTTCAACTAATGAAAAACTGTTTTTT. The encoded protein is CASSSTDFISTNEKLFF. Complete variable domain (other parts from reference TRBV28 and TRBJ1-4): DVKVTQSSRYLVKRTGEKVFLECVQDMDHENMFWYRQDPGLGLRLIYFSYDVKMKEKGDIPEGYSVSREKKERFSLILESASTNQTSMYLCASSSTDFISTNEKLFFGSGTQLSVL.

This chain joins TRBV9 and TRBJ1-1, with 7 bases identical to TRBD1. V shed 4 bases and J 5 bases; nucleotides not matched to a gene: 20. CDR1 is SGDLS, CDR2 YYNGEE, per germline. The length of the CDR3 is 18 residues. The chain's CDR3 is CASSPRGETGDGWTEAFF. CDR3 sequence (DNA): TGTGCCAGCAGCCCCCGAGGGGAAACAGGGGACGGATGGACTGAAGCTTTCTTT. The full variable domain, rest sourced from reference TRBV9 and TRBJ1-1, is DSGVTQTPKHLITATGQRVTLRCSPRSGDLSVYWYQQSLDQGLQFLIQYYNGEERAKGNILERFSAQQFPDLHSELNLSSLELGDSALYFCASSPRGETGDGWTEAFFGQGTRLTVV.

V and J are TRBV6-5 and TRBJ2-7; D gene ambiguous. V lost 0 bases to trimming and J lost 6 bases, with 15 bases between them. Looked up from germline, CDR1 is MNHEY and CDR2 is SVGAGI. This CDR3 spans 15 amino acids. The CDR3 nucleotides read TGTGCCAGCAGTTACTCACTACTTGTTCCCGCCGAGCAGTACTTC. Protein product: CASSYSLLVPAEQYF.

This chain links TRBV4-3 with TRBJ1-1, with 8 bases aligning to TRBD1. V lost 3 bases and J lost 5; bases outside the gene matches: 2. Germline V gives CDR1 LGHNA, CDR2 YSLEER. CDR3 size: 13 residues. As DNA, the CDR3 is TGCGCCAGCAGCCAGGACAGGGAGACTGAAGCTTTCTTT. Translation gives CASSQDRETEAFF.

This sequence joins TRBV9 and TRBJ1-1, with TRBD1 as a possible D gene (5 bases). Germline V gene data show CDR1 as SGDLS and CDR2 as YYNGEE. The V end was cut by 1 base, the J end by 1 base, with 5 bases between. The CDR3 contains 13 residues. The CDR3, as DNA: TGTGCCAGCAGCGTAAGGGGGAACACTGAAGCTTTCTTT. Its protein product is CASSVRGNTEAFF.

The chain is built from TRBV5-1 and TRBJ2-2; no reliable D call. V was trimmed by 0 bases and J by 2 bases, leaving 11 bases between them. Germline CDR1 is SGHRS and CDR2 is YFSETQ. The CDR3 totals 16 residues. CDR3 DNA: TGCGCCAGCAGCTTGGCCGGGTTGCCCAACACCGGGGAGCTGTTTTTT. Translation gives CASSLAGLPNTGELFF. Full variable domain (missing parts from reference TRBV5-1 and TRBJ2-2): KAGVTQTPRYLIKTRGQQVTLSCSPISGHRSVSWYQQTPGQGLQFLFEYFSETQRNKGNFPGRFSGRQFSNSRSEMNVSTLELGDSALYLCASSLAGLPNTGELFFGEGSRLTVL.

The DNA of the CDR3 is TGCGCCAGCAGCCAAGGCCCTGACTGGAATGAGCAGTTCTTC. It encodes CASSQGPDWNEQFF. The J gene is TRBJ2-1, the V gene TRBV4-1; D uncertain. This CDR3 is 14 amino acids long. The V gene lost 1 base and the J gene lost 7 bases, with 11 bases spanning the gap. The germline gives CDR1 MGHRA, CDR2 YSYEKL.

The genes are TRBV6-5 and TRBJ1-5; D remains ambiguous. V was trimmed by 3 bases and J by 3 bases, leaving 9 bases between them. CDR1 MNHEY and CDR2 SVGAGI come from the germline V gene. This CDR3 region has 14 residues. The chain's CDR3 is CASSYRGYNQPQHF. The DNA for the CDR3 is TGTGCCAGCAGTTATCGAGGGTACAATCAGCCCCAGCATTTT.

The chain joins TRBV7-2 to TRBJ2-7, with 7 bases lining up with TRBD2. V dropped 2 bases and J dropped 4; count of bases not matched to a gene: 5. Germline values: CDR1 SGHTA, CDR2 FQGNSA. The CDR3 contains 14 residues. The CDR3 region is CASSLRTSLYEQYF. CDR3 bases: TGTGCCAGCAGCTTAAGGACTAGTTTGTACGAGCAGTACTTC.